Listed below are T cell receptor beta chains from one sample, sequenced in a study of shared clonotypes between healthy human individuals. The repertoire was sequenced with immunoSEQ multiplex PCR; TCRdb's copy has only in-frame clones and lacks some. The table includes some 2,400,000 clones, 90% to 96% detected once. Sequences were obtained from naive CD4+ T cells sorted from blood. These receptors were obtained from a man aged 18 to 35 in good health. The CDR3 runs from the conserved cysteine through the conserved F or W. D genes are given only for firm matches. The size field is filled for only some rows; it gives once, few, many or a size class.

TRBD2 TRBJ2-3 . TRBV15 TGTGCCACCAGCAGAGCGGGTAGCGGGGTCTCAGATACGCAGTATTTT CATSRAGSGVSDTQYF
. TRBJ1-1 . TRBV5-4 TGTGCCAGCAGCTCCCCCAACAGGCTGAACACTGAAGCTTTCTTT CASSSPNRLNTEAFF
TRBD1 TRBJ2-7 . TRBV5-6 TGTGCCAGCAGCCCGCGGACAGGGGAAGTCCTTATCCGCTCCTACGAGCAGTACTTC CASSPRTGEVLIRSYEQYF
. TRBJ1-6 . TRBV5-1 TGCGCCAGCAGCTTAGCCAGCTCCTATAATTCACCCCTCCACTTT CASSLASSYNSPLHF
TRBD1 TRBJ1-1 . TRBV6-1 TGTGCCAGCAGTGGACAGGGGGCCACTGAAGCTTTCTTT CASSGQGATEAFF
. TRBJ1-2 . TRBV19 TGTGCCAGTAGTATCTGGGCGGACTATGGCTACACCTTC CASSIWADYGYTF
. TRBJ2-3 . TRBV9 TGTGCCAGCAGCGTATTGGGAATGGATACGCAGTATTTT CASSVLGMDTQYF
. TRBJ1-3 . TRBV14 TGTGCCAGCAGCCCAGGGGACTCCGGGAACACCATATATTTT CASSPGDSGNTIYF
. TRBJ1-5 . TRBV5-4 TGTGCCAGCAGCTTAACCAGGGAGGGCAATCAGCCCCAGCATTTT CASSLTREGNQPQHF
. TRBJ1-3 . TRBV30 TGTCCTCCTGGGACTGGAAACACCATATATTTT CPPGTGNTIYF
TRBD1 TRBJ1-5 . TRBV6-6 TGTGCCAGCAGTAACAGGGGGCTCGGCAATCAGCCCCAGCATTTT CASSNRGLGNQPQHF
. TRBJ2-5 . TRBV7-3 TGTGCCAGCAGCTCCGGACAACCCGGCCAAGAGACCCAGTACTTC CASSSGQPGQETQYF
. TRBJ1-2 . TRBV5-6 TGTGCCAGCAGCTTGTCCAGGACACCTGGCTATGGCTACACCTTC CASSLSRTPGYGYTF
TRBD1 TRBJ2-5 . TRBV7-6 TGTGCCAGCAGCCAGGGGGCGGCAGGGGGGCTGGGAGAGACCCAGTACTTC CASSQGAAGGLGETQYF
. TRBJ2-1 . TRBV12-5 TGTGCTAGTGGCCCAAGCGGTGGCAATGAGCAGTTCTTC CASGPSGGNEQFF
. TRBJ1-3 . TRBV18 TGTGCCAGCTCCCTGGGGGGGGTCGACGCTGGAAACACCATATATTTT CASSLGGVDAGNTIYF
TRBD1 TRBJ2-1 . TRBV5-6 TGTGCCAGCAGCTCGACAGGGTGGACCTACAATGAGCAGTTCTTC CASSSTGWTYNEQFF
TRBD1 TRBJ2-7 few TRBV30 TGTGCCTGGACAACTTCGACAGGGCCCTACGAGCAGTACTTC CAWTTSTGPYEQYF